The rows below give T cell receptor beta chains drawn from one sample of a study of regulatory T cells in long-lasting Graves disease. Each CDR3 protein gets one entry after TCRdb re-called the multiplex PCR reads with MiXCR. The sample contains about 440,000 distinct CDR3 sequences, under 15% of which appear only once. The data also belong to a second study, concerning T cells in Graves' hyperthyroidism and ophthalmopathy.

Sequenced material: peripheral blood mononuclear cells (PBMCs), taken at new diagnosis, from a patient treated with antithyroid drugs. Every receptor here comes from a woman in her 30s with Graves disease. Both conserved end residues are trimmed from each CDR3. Each record gives: V gene, D gene, J gene, CDR3 protein. The D gene is left open where the match is weak.

V: TRBV6-1
D: .
J: TRBJ1-2
CDR3: ASSEMGYGYT

V: TRBV30
D: .
J: TRBJ2-7
CDR3: AWTDNSYEQY

V: TRBV12-3/TRBV12-4
D: TRBD2
J: TRBJ2-1
CDR3: ASRSSGRAANEQF

V: TRBV25-1
D: TRBD1
J: TRBJ2-3
CDR3: ASSARTGGTDTQY

V: TRBV29-1
D: TRBD2
J: TRBJ2-1
CDR3: SVEAGGQAVINEQF

V: TRBV4-1
D: .
J: TRBJ2-7
CDR3: ASSFGQPPYEQY

V: TRBV12-3/TRBV12-4
D: .
J: TRBJ2-6
CDR3: ASSLAGGLSGANVLT

V: TRBV5-1
D: TRBD2
J: TRBJ2-1
CDR3: ASSRSSGRAPYNEQF

V: TRBV7-9
D: TRBD2
J: TRBJ2-5
CDR3: ASSPSGGVRETQY

V: TRBV2
D: .
J: TRBJ2-2
CDR3: ASQGTRGNTGELF

V: TRBV6-5
D: .
J: TRBJ2-7
CDR3: ASSYQAKQY

V: TRBV7-3
D: .
J: TRBJ2-7
CDR3: ASSFGREYEQY

V: TRBV11-3
D: TRBD2
J: TRBJ2-1
CDR3: ASLGLAGDERF

V: TRBV30
D: .
J: TRBJ2-7
CDR3: AWREGGARNEQY

V: TRBV7-2
D: TRBD2
J: TRBJ2-1
CDR3: ASSSLAGAVSYNEQF

V: TRBV6-1
D: .
J: TRBJ1-5
CDR3: ASRGTYDNQPQH

V: TRBV30
D: .
J: TRBJ2-7
CDR3: AWSYRTYEQY

V: TRBV2
D: .
J: TRBJ2-7
CDR3: ASIETGRGYEQY

V: TRBV6-1
D: .
J: TRBJ2-1
CDR3: ASSEEAEAYNEQF

V: TRBV6-1
D: TRBD1
J: TRBJ2-7
CDR3: ASSESPGQAYEQY

V: TRBV12-5
D: .
J: TRBJ1-1
CDR3: ASGRSGRRFDTEAF

V: TRBV19
D: TRBD1
J: TRBJ2-1
CDR3: ASKLDRGSNEQF

V: TRBV27
D: .
J: TRBJ2-2
CDR3: ASSRLGETGELF

V: TRBV7-9
D: TRBD1
J: TRBJ1-1
CDR3: ASSANRGVSTEAF

V: TRBV7-9
D: .
J: TRBJ2-3
CDR3: ASTSPGIPDTQY

V: TRBV15
D: .
J: TRBJ1-4
CDR3: ATSRDERGSGEKLF

V: TRBV13
D: .
J: TRBJ1-1
CDR3: ASSWAQGPDTEAF

V: TRBV7-8
D: .
J: TRBJ1-4
CDR3: ASSLQQTANEKLF

V: TRBV4-2
D: TRBD1
J: TRBJ2-1
CDR3: ASSQDWTGSYNEQF

V: TRBV9
D: .
J: TRBJ2-5
CDR3: ATNADLVSETQY

V: TRBV5-1
D: .
J: TRBJ2-7
CDR3: ASSLGTRLEQY

V: TRBV20-1
D: TRBD1
J: TRBJ1-1
CDR3: SAATQGEEAF

V: TRBV5-4
D: .
J: TRBJ2-1
CDR3: ASSLAPQTAYNEQF

V: TRBV4-1
D: TRBD2
J: TRBJ2-3
CDR3: ASSHPVAGQSDTQY

V: TRBV20-1
D: .
J: TRBJ2-7
CDR3: SAEGDRQSYEQY

V: TRBV24-1
D: TRBD2
J: TRBJ2-1
CDR3: ATSALAELGYNEQF

V: TRBV20-1
D: .
J: TRBJ1-1
CDR3: SARGPRSMNTEAF

V: TRBV11-2
D: .
J: TRBJ2-7
CDR3: ASSLEAGAQQY

V: TRBV5-1
D: TRBD2
J: TRBJ2-1
CDR3: ASSLAGKGSPSGRYNEQF

V: TRBV6-2/TRBV6-3
D: TRBD1
J: TRBJ2-7
CDR3: ASSYSKQGFEQY

V: TRBV7-9
D: .
J: TRBJ2-3
CDR3: ASSAVPDTQY

V: TRBV2
D: TRBD1
J: TRBJ1-5
CDR3: ASNWDSNSLYSNQPQH

V: TRBV13
D: .
J: TRBJ2-7
CDR3: ASSSIVYGGRDSPQY

V: TRBV19
D: TRBD1
J: TRBJ2-5
CDR3: ASSDRIQGETQY

V: TRBV28
D: .
J: TRBJ2-3
CDR3: ASRITSTDTQY

V: TRBV27
D: TRBD1
J: TRBJ1-5
CDR3: ASSRTGGDQPQH

V: TRBV5-4
D: TRBD1
J: TRBJ2-5
CDR3: ASSLAGTGVETQY

V: TRBV30
D: .
J: TRBJ1-2
CDR3: AWSVQGGGYT

V: TRBV29-1
D: .
J: TRBJ1-2
CDR3: SVEAAGGGSYT

V: TRBV30
D: .
J: TRBJ1-3
CDR3: AWRPGDFISGNTIY